This is a list of T cell receptor beta chains from one sample in a study of T cell repertoires in cytomegalovirus infection. Via MiXCR, TCRdb re-called the reads, giving one row per CDR3 protein. The profile shows more than 650,000 distinct CDR3 sequences, less than 40% of them singletons. Sequenced material: PBMCs. The receptor set was obtained from a human donor in good health (CMV status not recorded). Some clones in this sample may be carry-over from other donors' samples. CDR3s include the opening cysteine and the closing phenylalanine or tryptophan. A D gene is named only where the DNA matches it firmly.

V	D	J	CDR3
TRBV7-6	-	TRBJ2-3	CASSAGGTTDTQYF
TRBV27	-	TRBJ1-5	CASSPGPHQPQHF
TRBV4-2	-	TRBJ2-3	CASSPLAPSTVTQYF
TRBV9	-	TRBJ2-7	CASSVGTLSYEQYF
TRBV2	-	TRBJ1-4	CASSEETAPSW
TRBV6-4	-	TRBJ2-1	CASSDSGSRNEQFF
TRBV7-1	-	TRBJ2-1	CASRVGPTEQFF
TRBV6-6	TRBD2	TRBJ2-7	CASSYSKASGSYEQYF
TRBV12-3/TRBV12-4	-	TRBJ2-7	CARSLEFPNEQYF
TRBV19	-	TRBJ2-3	CASRNRGLSTDTQYF
TRBV2	-	TRBJ2-3	CASTSTDTQYF
TRBV19	-	TRBJ1-5	CASSMGSYYQPQHF
TRBV24-1	-	TRBJ2-2	CATSDDAGAGTGELFF
TRBV7-2	-	TRBJ1-2	CASSYLDRIYGYTF
TRBV6-2/TRBV6-3	-	TRBJ2-3	CASSPWGRGASTDTQYF
TRBV7-2	TRBD1	TRBJ2-2	CASSWDRGYYGELFF
TRBV28	TRBD2	TRBJ2-2	CASRPGTSGFTGELFF
TRBV3-1	-	TRBJ2-1	CASSLTDSNEQFF
TRBV12-3/TRBV12-4	TRBD2	TRBJ2-3	CASSQLADNTDTQYF
TRBV7-9	-	TRBJ2-1	CASSLVPGLNEQFF
TRBV7-2	-	TRBJ2-3	CASSLAAVGGSSDTQYF
TRBV6-5	-	TRBJ2-7	CATGGAIYEQYF